This is a list of T cell receptor beta chains from one sample in a study of CD8 T cells in ankylosing spondylitis. TCRdb called the 5' RACE reads again in MiXCR, with one record for every CDR3 protein. The repertoire holds approximately 260,000 distinct CDR3 sequences, with approximately 20% as singletons. Sample: blood, either unsorted or a sorted T cell fraction (not recorded which). The receptor set was obtained from a male donor with ankylosing spondylitis or in good health (not recorded which). Both conserved end residues are part of each CDR3. Each record gives: D gene, V gene, clone size, J gene, CDR3 DNA, CDR3 protein. The D gene is left open where the match is weak. A clone size is listed for some rows: how often the clone was seen (once, few, many), or a class if it is expanded.

-	TRBV10-3	-	TRBJ1-5	TGTGCCATCAGTGAATCTGATAACGGCAATCAGCCCCAGCATTTT	CAISESDNGNQPQHF
TRBD1	TRBV5-1	-	TRBJ2-5	TGCGCCACTCAAGACGGGACAGGGGAAGAGACCCAGTACTTC	CATQDGTGEETQYF
TRBD2	TRBV29-1	-	TRBJ2-7	TGCAGCGTTGAAGTTCTAGCGGGAGGATCCGCCTACGAGCAGTACTTC	CSVEVLAGGSAYEQYF
-	TRBV9	-	TRBJ2-2	TGTGCCAGCGAGCGGGCCGGGGAGCTGTTTTTT	CASERAGELFF
-	TRBV9	-	TRBJ2-7	TGTGCCAGCAGCGTAGTAGGGCAGGGGCTCTACGAGCAGTACTTC	CASSVVGQGLYEQYF
TRBD1	TRBV11-2	-	TRBJ2-5	TGTGCCAGCAGCGCAGACCGCGGGACAGGGGTTCAAGAGACCCAGTACTTC	CASSADRGTGVQETQYF
-	TRBV2	-	TRBJ2-1	TGTGCCAGCAGTGAATCTTACCCGGGACTCCAAGACAATGAGCAGTTCTTC	CASSESYPGLQDNEQFF
-	TRBV5-1	once	TRBJ2-2	TGCGCCAGCAGCTTGGATCCCGGGTCTACCGGGGAGCTGTTTTTT	CASSLDPGSTGELFF
-	TRBV7-9	many	TRBJ2-1	TGTGCCAGCAGCTTATTGTCAGGTTGGTCCTACAATGAGCAGTTCTTC	CASSLLSGWSYNEQFF
-	TRBV4-2	few	TRBJ2-5	TGTGCCAGCAGCCAAGATTTCACGGCTAGGTCTCTCGAGACCCAGTACTTC	CASSQDFTARSLETQYF
-	TRBV7-8	few	TRBJ2-2	TGTGCCAGCAGCTTAACAAGCAGGGCCGGGGAGCTGTTTTTT	CASSLTSRAGELFF
-	TRBV27	-	TRBJ1-1	TGTGCCAGCAGGGAAGGGGGGAACACTGAAGCTTTCTTT	CASREGGNTEAFF
-	TRBV6-5	-	TRBJ1-1	TGTGCCAGCAGTTACTCGATGGTGGGCACTGAAGCTTTCTTT	CASSYSMVGTEAFF
-	TRBV6-1	-	TRBJ1-4	TGTGCCAGCAGTCGATTAACACCTAATGAAAAACTGTTTTTT	CASSRLTPNEKLFF
TRBD2	TRBV7-8	few	TRBJ2-7	TGTGCCAGCAGCCCGGGACTAGCGTATATCGGCGAGCAGTACTTC	CASSPGLAYIGEQYF